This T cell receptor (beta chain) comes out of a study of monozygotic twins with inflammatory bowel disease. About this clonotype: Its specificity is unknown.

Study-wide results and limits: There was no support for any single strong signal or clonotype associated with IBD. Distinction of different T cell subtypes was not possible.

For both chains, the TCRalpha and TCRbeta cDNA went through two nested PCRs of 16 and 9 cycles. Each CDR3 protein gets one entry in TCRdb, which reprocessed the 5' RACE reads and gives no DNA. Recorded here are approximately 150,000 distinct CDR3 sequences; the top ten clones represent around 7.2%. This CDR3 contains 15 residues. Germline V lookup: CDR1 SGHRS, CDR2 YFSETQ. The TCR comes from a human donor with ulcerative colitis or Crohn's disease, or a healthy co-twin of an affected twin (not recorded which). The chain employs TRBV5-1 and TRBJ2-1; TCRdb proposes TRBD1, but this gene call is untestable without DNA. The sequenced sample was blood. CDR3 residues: CASSFDQGSYNEQFF.